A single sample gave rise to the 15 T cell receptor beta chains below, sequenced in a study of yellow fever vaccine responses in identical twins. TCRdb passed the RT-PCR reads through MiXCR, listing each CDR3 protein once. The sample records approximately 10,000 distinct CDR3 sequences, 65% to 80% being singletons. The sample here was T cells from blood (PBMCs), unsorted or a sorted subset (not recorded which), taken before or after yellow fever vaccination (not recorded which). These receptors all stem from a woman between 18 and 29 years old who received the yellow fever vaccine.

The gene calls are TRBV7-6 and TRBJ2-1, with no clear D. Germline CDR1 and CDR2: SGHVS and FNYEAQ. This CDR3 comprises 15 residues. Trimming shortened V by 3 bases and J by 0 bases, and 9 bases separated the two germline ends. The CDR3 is CASSFLLGSYNEQFF. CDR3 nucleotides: TGTGCCAGCAGCTTTTTGCTAGGCTCCTACAATGAGCAGTTCTTC.

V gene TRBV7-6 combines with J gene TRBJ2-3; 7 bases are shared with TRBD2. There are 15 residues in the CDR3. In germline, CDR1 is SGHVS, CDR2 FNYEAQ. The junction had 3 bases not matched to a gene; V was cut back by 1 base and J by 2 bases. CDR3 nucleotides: TGTGCCAGCAGCTTAGTCGGGGGGAACACAGATACGCAGTATTTT. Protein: CASSLVGGNTDTQYF.

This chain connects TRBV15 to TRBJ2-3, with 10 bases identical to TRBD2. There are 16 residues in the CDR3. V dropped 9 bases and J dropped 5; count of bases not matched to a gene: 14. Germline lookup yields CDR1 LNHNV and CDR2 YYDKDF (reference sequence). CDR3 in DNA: TGTGCCACAGAACCGTTAGCGGGAGGACCGGGAGATACGCAGTATTTT. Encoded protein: CATEPLAGGPGDTQYF.

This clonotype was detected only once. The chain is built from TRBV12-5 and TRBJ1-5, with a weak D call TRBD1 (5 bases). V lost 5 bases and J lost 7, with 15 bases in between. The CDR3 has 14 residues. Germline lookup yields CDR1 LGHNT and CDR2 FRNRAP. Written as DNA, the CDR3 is TGTGCTAGTGGTCGTGGGGGGGGAAACCAGCCCCAGCATTTT. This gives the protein CASGRGGGNQPQHF.

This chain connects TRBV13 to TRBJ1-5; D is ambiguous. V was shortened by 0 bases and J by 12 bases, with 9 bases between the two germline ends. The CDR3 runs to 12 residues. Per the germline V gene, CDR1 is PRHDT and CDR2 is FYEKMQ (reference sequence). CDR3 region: CASSLGYGDQHF. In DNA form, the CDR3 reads TGTGCCAGCAGCTTAGGGTATGGAGACCAGCATTTT. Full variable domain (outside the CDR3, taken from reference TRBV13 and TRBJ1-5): AAGVIQSPRHLIKEKRETATLKCYPIPRHDTVYWYQQGPGQDPQFLISFYEKMQSDKGSIPDRFSAQQFSDYHSELNMSSLELGDSALYFCASSLGYGDQHFGDGTRLSIL.

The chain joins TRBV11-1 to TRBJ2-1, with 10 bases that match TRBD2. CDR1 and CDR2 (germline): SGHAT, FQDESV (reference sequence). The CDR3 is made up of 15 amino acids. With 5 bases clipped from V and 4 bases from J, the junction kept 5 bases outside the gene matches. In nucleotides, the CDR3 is TGTGCCAGCAGCCCTAGACTAGCGGGTTACAATGAGCAGTTCTTC. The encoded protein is CASSPRLAGYNEQFF.

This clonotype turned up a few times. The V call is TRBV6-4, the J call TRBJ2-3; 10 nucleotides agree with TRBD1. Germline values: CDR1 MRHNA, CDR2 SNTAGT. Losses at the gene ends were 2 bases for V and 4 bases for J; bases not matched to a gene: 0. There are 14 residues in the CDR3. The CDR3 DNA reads TGTGCCAGCAGTGACGGACAGGGGGCAGATACGCAGTATTTT. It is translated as CASSDGQGADTQYF.

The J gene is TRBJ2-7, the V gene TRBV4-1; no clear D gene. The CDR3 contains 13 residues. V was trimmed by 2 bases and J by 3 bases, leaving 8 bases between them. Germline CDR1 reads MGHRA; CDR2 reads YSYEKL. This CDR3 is CASSQQDGYEQYV. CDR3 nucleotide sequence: TGCGCCAGCAGCCAACAGGACGGCTACGAGCAGTACGTC.

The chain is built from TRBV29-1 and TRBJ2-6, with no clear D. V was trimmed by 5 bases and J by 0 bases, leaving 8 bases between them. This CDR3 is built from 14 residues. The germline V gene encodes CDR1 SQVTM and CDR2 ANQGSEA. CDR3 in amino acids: CSVRISSGANVLTF. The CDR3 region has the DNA TGCAGCGTTCGAATCAGCTCTGGGGCCAACGTCCTGACTTTC.

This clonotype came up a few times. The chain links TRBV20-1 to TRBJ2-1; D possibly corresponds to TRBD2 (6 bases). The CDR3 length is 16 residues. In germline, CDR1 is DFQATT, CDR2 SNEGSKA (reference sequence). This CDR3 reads CRCRNRESISYNEQFF. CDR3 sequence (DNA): TGCAGATGTAGAAACCGGGAGTCTATCTCCTACAATGAGCAGTTCTTC.

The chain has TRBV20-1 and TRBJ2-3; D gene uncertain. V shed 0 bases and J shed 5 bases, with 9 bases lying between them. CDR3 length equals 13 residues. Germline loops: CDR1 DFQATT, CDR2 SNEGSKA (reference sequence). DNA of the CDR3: TGCAGTGCTAGAGAACTGGTCCAAGATACGCAGTATTTT. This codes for CSARELVQDTQYF.

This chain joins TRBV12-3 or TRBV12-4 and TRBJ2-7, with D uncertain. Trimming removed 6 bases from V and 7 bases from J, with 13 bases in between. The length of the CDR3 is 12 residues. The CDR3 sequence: CASSWTLGEQYF. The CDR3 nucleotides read TGTGCCAGCAGCTGGACGTTAGGGGAGCAGTACTTC.

The CDR3 DNA reads as TGTGCCAGCAGTTACTCGATGGAGGGGTCCTACGAGCAGTACGTC. As protein: CASSYSMEGSYEQYV. The gene calls are TRBV6-5 and TRBJ2-7; a possible D gene is TRBD2 (6 bases). This CDR3 has 15 amino acids. CDR1 MNHEY and CDR2 SVGAGI come from the germline V gene. The V end was cut by 0 bases, the J end by 1 base, with 10 bases between.

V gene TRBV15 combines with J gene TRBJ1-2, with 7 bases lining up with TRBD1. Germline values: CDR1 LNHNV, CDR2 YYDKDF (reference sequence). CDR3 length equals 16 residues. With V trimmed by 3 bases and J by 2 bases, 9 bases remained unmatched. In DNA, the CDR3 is TGTGCCACCAGCAGGGGAAGGGACAGCTCGAACTATGGCTACACCTTC. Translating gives CATSRGRDSSNYGYTF.

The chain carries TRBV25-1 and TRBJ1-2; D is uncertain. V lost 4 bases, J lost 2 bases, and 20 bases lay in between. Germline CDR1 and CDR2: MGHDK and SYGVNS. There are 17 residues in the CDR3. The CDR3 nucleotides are TGTGCCAGCAGTGCTCTCGGTCCCGACGATCTGAACTATGGCTACACCTTC. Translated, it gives CASSALGPDDLNYGYTF.